Shown below are 9 T cell receptor beta chains from a single sample sequenced in a study of T cell responses to AZD1222 COVID-19 vaccine. Only in-frame clones appear in the TCRdb table, and some are missing; sequencing was by immunoSEQ multiplex PCR. The sample includes approximately 150,000 clones, 90% to 95% of them seen just once. The sample was peripheral blood, taken 28 days after the second AZD1222 dose. Every receptor here comes from an adult who received the AZD1222 COVID-19 vaccine.

The chain employs TRBV2 and TRBJ2-3; the D gene could be TRBD1 or TRBD2 (5 bases each). Per germline, CDR1 SNHLY and CDR2 FYNNEI. The CDR3 is 14 residues long. Trimming stripped 7 bases from V and 2 bases from J, with 13 bases between. For the CDR3, the DNA is TGTGCCAGCAAGCGCCGGGACCTCACAGATACGCAGTATTTT. Amino acid sequence: CASKRRDLTDTQYF. Full variable domain (outside the CDR3, taken from reference TRBV2 and TRBJ2-3): EPEVTQTPSHQVTQMGQEVILRCVPISNHLYFYWYRQILGQKVEFLVSFYNNEISEKSEIFDDQFSVERPDGSNFTLKIRSTKLEDSAMYFCASKRRDLTDTQYFGPGTRLTVL.

The CDR3 DNA reads as TGTGCCAGCAGTTCGGCAGGGGTCTCAGATGGCTACACCTTC. It translates to CASSSAGVSDGYTF. The V gene is TRBV6-5, the J gene TRBJ1-2, with a tentative D call TRBD1 (6 bases). The V end was cut by 4 bases, the J end by 6 bases, with 15 bases between. The CDR3 contains 14 residues. Germline CDR1 is MNHEY and CDR2 is SVGAGI.

The V call is TRBV2, the J call TRBJ1-3; D gene uncertain. Deletions cut 4 bases from V and 11 bases from J, with 12 bases between. Germline values: CDR1 SNHLY, CDR2 FYNNEI. The CDR3 length is 12 residues. CDR3 amino acids: CASSVFDHPIYF. Written as DNA, the CDR3 is TGTGCCAGCAGTGTATTTGATCACCCCATATATTTT.

As DNA, the CDR3 is TGCGCCAGCAGCTTAGTTGGGGTGGGTGAGCAGTTCTTC. This codes for CASSLVGVGEQFF. The J gene is TRBJ2-1, the V gene TRBV5-1; D is undetermined. V shed 2 bases and J shed 9 bases, with 12 bases lying between them. The germline V gene has CDR1 SGHRS and CDR2 YFSETQ. This CDR3 spans 13 amino acids.

V gene TRBV19 combines with J gene TRBJ1-5; D uncertain. The CDR3 has 13 amino acids. The V end was cut by 7 bases, the J end by 5 bases, with 12 bases between. The V gene's germline CDR1 is LNHDA and CDR2 SQIVND (reference sequence). CDR3: CASKHQSHQPQHF. DNA of the CDR3: TGTGCCAGTAAGCACCAAAGCCATCAGCCCCAGCATTTT.

V usage is TRBV2 and J usage is TRBJ2-1; perhaps TRBD1 as D (7 bases). The CDR3 length is 14 residues. CDR1 and CDR2 (germline): SNHLY, FYNNEI. Trimming left V 3 bases short and J 9 bases short, with 15 bases between. This CDR3 is CASSEWRGRVEQFF. CDR3 nucleotides: TGTGCCAGCAGTGAGTGGAGGGGGCGGGTTGAGCAGTTCTTC.

The chain has TRBV7-9 and TRBJ2-7; D gene uncertain. Per germline, CDR1 SEHNR and CDR2 FQNEAQ (reference sequence). The CDR3 has 13 residues. The germline V and J ends were trimmed by 6 bases and 5 bases, with 14 bases remaining between them. CDR3 sequence (DNA): TGTGCCAGCAGTAAGGGATCTTCAGACGAGCAGTACTTC. Protein: CASSKGSSDEQYF.

The rearrangement joins TRBV3-1 (or the pseudogene TRBV3-2) to TRBJ2-3, with TRBD2 matching 11 bases. The ends lost 4 bases at V and 2 bases at J; junction bases unmatched: 8. Germline V lookup: CDR1 LGHDT, CDR2 YNNKEL (reference sequence). The CDR3 is made up of 17 amino acids. CDR3 DNA: TGTGCCAGCAGCCCCGGGACTAGCGGAAGGAACACAGATACGCAGTATTTT. This encodes CASSPGTSGRNTDTQYF.

CDR3 protein: CASSLGGGLEQFF. In DNA form, the CDR3 reads TGTGCCAGCAGCTTAGGTGGGGGACTAGAGCAGTTCTTC. This rearrangement joins TRBV7-8 to TRBJ2-1, with TRBD2 matching 7 bases. The V and J ends lost 1 base and 10 bases, in that order; junction bases with no gene match: 4. There are 13 residues in the CDR3. CDR1 is SGHVS, CDR2 FQNEAQ, per germline.